Reported below is one T cell receptor (beta chain). Its antigen is unidentified. Since a much larger clone is just one base distant, this may be a read error. The data were obtained in a study of regulatory T cells in long-lasting Graves disease. Time point denoted: persistent/refractory GD, antithyroid drugs over 5 years with positive TRAb. There was RNA extracted from PBMCs, and the TCR library was made from it. Roughly 9 milliliters of peripheral blood were taken and placed in EDTA tubes. This CDR3 is built from 15 residues. The V end lost 7 bases, the J end lost 4 bases, and 19 bases lay between the germline ends. Germline V CDR1 and CDR2: MNHNS, SASEGT. Sequencing libraries for TCR beta were prepared with iRepertoire HTBI primers and Arm-PCR of CDR3 regions. TCRdb fed the multiplex PCR reads into MiXCR, producing one record per CDR3 protein. There are more than 650,000 distinct CDR3 sequences in the sample; around 32% occur only once, and 42% lies in the top ten.

General study results and limits: Persistent disease exhibited a predilection for TRBV28, TRBJ1-2 and TRBJ2-5. New patients shared fewer public clonotypes (about 1,000) than persistent patients did (roughly 2,500). Persistent Graves' patients had lower TCR diversity than newly diagnosed ones.

The chain joins TRBV6-1 to TRBJ1-2; possibly TRBD1 for D (6 bases). The sample consisted of peripheral blood mononuclear cells (PBMCs), taken when the disease was refractory, from a patient treated with antithyroid drugs. The receptor was derived from a female donor with Graves disease. DNA of the CDR3: TGTGCCAGCACCCTCCGGGGGCGGTTCGCCTATGGCTACACCTTC. Protein sequence: CASTLRGRFAYGYTF.